This TCR beta chain came from a study of T cells in Graves' hyperthyroidism and ophthalmopathy. Study observations and caveats: Blood also held most thyroid clonotypes expanded beyond 0.001.

In making diagnoses, clinical symptoms, serum thyroxine and TRAb, thyroid ultrasound and orbital computed tomography were all used. Germline values: CDR1 LNHNV, CDR2 YYDKDF (reference sequence). Trimming stripped 4 bases from V and 8 bases from J, with 11 bases between. The CDR3 spans 12 residues. Amplification of TCR beta CDR3 regions was performed using RNA transcripts as template. The HTBI primer set was used in a first-round RT-PCR of the TCR CDR3. One entry per CDR3 protein, called by TCRdb with MiXCR from the multiplex PCR reads. Of some 600,000 distinct CDR3 sequences detected, about 14% appear once; the ten largest clones hold more than 4.5%. As concerns this clonotype: Its antigen is not known.

The clonotype comes from a woman in her twenties or thirties with Graves' hyperthyroidism that later progressed to Graves' ophthalmopathy. The source material was blood. V is TRBV15 and J is TRBJ1-2; no firm D call. CDR3 region: CATSKEGFGYTF. The CDR3 DNA reads as TGTGCCACCAGCAAGGAGGGTTTCGGCTACACCTTC.